This is a list of T cell receptor beta chains from one sample in a study of prognosis after radiotherapy for stage I lung cancer. Via MiXCR, TCRdb re-called the multiplex PCR reads, giving one row per CDR3 protein. The sample holds tens of thousands of distinct CDR3 sequences, about 37% seen once. Specimen: PBMCs, collected before or after stereotactic body radiation therapy (not recorded which). These receptors were collected from a donor aged 50 or older with non-small cell lung cancer. CDR3s include the opening cysteine and the closing phenylalanine or tryptophan. Each record gives: CDR3 protein, CDR3 DNA, V gene, clone size, D gene, J gene. A D gene is named only where the DNA matches it firmly. The size entry is marked missing in some rows and otherwise reads once, few, many or a size class.

CDR3 protein: CASSTGANVLTF
CDR3 DNA: TGTGCCAGCAGTACTGGGGCCAACGTCCTGACTTTC
V gene: TRBV4-2
clone size: many
D gene: NA
J gene: TRBJ2-6

CDR3 protein: CASSLSGMPTGELFF
CDR3 DNA: TGTGCCAGCAGTCTAAGCGGGATGCCCACCGGTGAGCTGTTTTTT
V gene: TRBV14
clone size: NA
D gene: TRBD2
J gene: TRBJ2-2

CDR3 protein: CSASGQGYGYTF
CDR3 DNA: TGCAGTGCTAGCGGCCAGGGTTATGGCTACACCTTC
V gene: TRBV20-1
clone size: NA
D gene: NA
J gene: TRBJ1-2

CDR3 protein: CASRPQGLGYGYTF
CDR3 DNA: TGTGCCAGCAGACCACAGGGGCTCGGCTATGGCTACACCTTC
V gene: TRBV5-6
clone size: many
D gene: TRBD1
J gene: TRBJ1-2

CDR3 protein: CASSPRRGTNEKLFF
CDR3 DNA: TGTGCCAGCTCACCTCGACGGGGAACTAATGAAAAACTGTTTTTT
V gene: TRBV18
clone size: many
D gene: NA
J gene: TRBJ1-4

CDR3 protein: CASSLRTGGTEAFF
CDR3 DNA: TGTGCCAGCAGTTTAAGGACAGGGGGCACTGAAGCTTTCTTT
V gene: TRBV27
clone size: NA
D gene: TRBD1
J gene: TRBJ1-1

CDR3 protein: CSAAASAYEQYF
CDR3 DNA: TGCAGTGCCGCGGCCAGTGCCTACGAGCAGTACTTC
V gene: TRBV20-1
clone size: once
D gene: NA
J gene: TRBJ2-7

CDR3 protein: CSATGYSYQDTQYF
CDR3 DNA: TGCAGTGCTACCGGATACTCGTACCAAGATACCCAGTACTTC
V gene: TRBV20-1
clone size: NA
D gene: NA
J gene: TRBJ2-5

CDR3 protein: CASSRRDGGSQGEQYF
CDR3 DNA: TGTGCCAGCAGCAGAAGAGATGGTGGTAGCCAGGGCGAGCAGTACTTC
V gene: TRBV7-2
clone size: NA
D gene: NA
J gene: TRBJ2-7

CDR3 protein: CSARGARDYEQYF
CDR3 DNA: TGCAGTGCTAGAGGTGCAAGGGACTACGAGCAGTACTTC
V gene: TRBV20-1
clone size: NA
D gene: NA
J gene: TRBJ2-7

CDR3 protein: CATSRGTGGSKNYGYTF
CDR3 DNA: TGTGCAACCAGCAGAGGTACGGGGGGCAGCAAAAACTATGGCTACACCTTC
V gene: TRBV15
clone size: NA
D gene: NA
J gene: TRBJ1-2

CDR3 protein: CASITPLMTSGILGTDTQYF
CDR3 DNA: TGTGCCAGCATTACCCCCCTGATGACTAGCGGGATTCTCGGCACAGATACGCAGTATTTT
V gene: TRBV6-2/TRBV6-3
clone size: NA
D gene: TRBD2
J gene: TRBJ2-3

CDR3 protein: CASSPEVGINNEQFF
CDR3 DNA: TGTGCCAGCAGCCCTGAGGTTGGCATTAACAATGAGCAGTTCTTC
V gene: TRBV3-1
clone size: many
D gene: NA
J gene: TRBJ2-1

CDR3 protein: CASRRTGEAEAFF
CDR3 DNA: TGTGCCAGTAGGAGGACAGGGGAGGCTGAAGCTTTCTTT
V gene: TRBV19
clone size: many
D gene: TRBD1
J gene: TRBJ1-1

CDR3 protein: CASSRTIGANTGELFF
CDR3 DNA: TGTGCCAGCAGCCGGACTATCGGCGCTAACACCGGGGAGCTGTTTTTT
V gene: TRBV7-6
clone size: NA
D gene: NA
J gene: TRBJ2-2

CDR3 protein: CATHPVAGITDTQYF
CDR3 DNA: TGTGCCACCCACCCAGTAGCGGGAATCACAGATACGCAGTATTTT
V gene: TRBV28
clone size: many
D gene: TRBD2
J gene: TRBJ2-3

CDR3 protein: CSSSLMAVPWVQYF
CDR3 DNA: TGTTCCAGCAGTTTAATGGCGGTGCCCTGGGTGCAGTACTTC
V gene: TRBV12-3/TRBV12-4
clone size: once
D gene: NA
J gene: TRBJ2-7

CDR3 protein: CASSPGGRDTEAFF
CDR3 DNA: TGTGCCAGCTCACCAGGAGGCAGGGACACTGAAGCTTTCTTT
V gene: TRBV18
clone size: many
D gene: NA
J gene: TRBJ1-1

CDR3 protein: CASSETYREKLFF
CDR3 DNA: TGTGCCAGCAGTGAAACCTACAGGGAAAAACTGTTTTTT
V gene: TRBV6-1
clone size: many
D gene: NA
J gene: TRBJ1-4

CDR3 protein: CASSLYQGAVYEQYF
CDR3 DNA: TGTGCCAGCAGTCTGTATCAGGGGGCGGTTTACGAGCAGTACTTC
V gene: TRBV27
clone size: few
D gene: TRBD1
J gene: TRBJ2-7

CDR3 protein: CASSTWGGARGYNF
CDR3 DNA: TGTGCCAGCAGTACCTGGGGGGGGGCGCGTGGCTACAACTTC
V gene: TRBV12-3/TRBV12-4
clone size: NA
D gene: NA
J gene: TRBJ1-2

CDR3 protein: CSATTGRSSHRYAVF
CDR3 DNA: TGCAGTGCTACCACGGGGCGTTCCTCCCACAGATACGCAGTATTT
V gene: TRBV20-1
clone size: many
D gene: NA
J gene: TRBJ2-3

CDR3 protein: CASSPKGLAYYEQYF
CDR3 DNA: TGTGCCAGCAGCCCCAAGGGACTAGCGTACTACGAGCAGTACTTC
V gene: TRBV9
clone size: many
D gene: TRBD2
J gene: TRBJ2-7

CDR3 protein: CASSTPYFHVNEQFF
CDR3 DNA: TGTGCCAGCAGTACTCCGTACTTCCATGTTAATGAGCAGTTCTTC
V gene: TRBV6-2/TRBV6-3
clone size: NA
D gene: NA
J gene: TRBJ2-1

CDR3 protein: CASSEHRGYTF
CDR3 DNA: TGTGCCAGCAGTGAACACAGGGGCTACACCTTC
V gene: TRBV6-2/TRBV6-3
clone size: NA
D gene: NA
J gene: TRBJ1-2

CDR3 protein: CASFKIQGGLYEQCF
CDR3 DNA: TGTGCCAGCTTTAAGATACAGGGGGGATTATACGAGCAGTGCTTC
V gene: TRBV28
clone size: NA
D gene: TRBD1
J gene: TRBJ2-7

CDR3 protein: CASSVAGGLYGYTF
CDR3 DNA: TGTGCCAGCAGTGTAGCAGGGGGCTTATATGGCTACACCTTC
V gene: TRBV6-2/TRBV6-3
clone size: NA
D gene: TRBD1
J gene: TRBJ1-2

CDR3 protein: CASSSRAGPLRYTF
CDR3 DNA: TGTGCCAGCAGTTCACGGGCAGGCCCCTTGCGCTACACCTTC
V gene: TRBV25-1
clone size: NA
D gene: NA
J gene: TRBJ1-2

CDR3 protein: CASKGQGAEKLFF
CDR3 DNA: TGTGCCTCAAAGGGACAGGGGGCTGAAAAACTGTTTTTT
V gene: TRBV10-3
clone size: once
D gene: TRBD1
J gene: TRBJ1-4

CDR3 protein: CASSDLAGEGDTQYF
CDR3 DNA: TGTGCCAGCAGTGATCTAGCGGGAGAAGGAGATACGCAGTATTTT
V gene: TRBV6-1
clone size: many
D gene: TRBD2
J gene: TRBJ2-3

CDR3 protein: CASSSTINQPQHF
CDR3 DNA: TGTGCCAGCAGCTCCACGATCAATCAGCCCCAGCATTTT
V gene: TRBV7-2
clone size: NA
D gene: NA
J gene: TRBJ1-5

CDR3 protein: CASSVSSGGAGDTQYF
CDR3 DNA: TGTGCCAGTAGTGTCTCTAGCGGGGGGGCCGGAGATACGCAGTATTTT
V gene: TRBV19
clone size: NA
D gene: TRBD2
J gene: TRBJ2-3

CDR3 protein: CATSEQSNQPQHF
CDR3 DNA: TGTGCCACCAGTGAACAGTCCAATCAGCCCCAGCATTTT
V gene: TRBV24-1
clone size: many
D gene: NA
J gene: TRBJ1-5

CDR3 protein: CATSDRMELQLGELFF
CDR3 DNA: TGTGCCACCAGTGACAGGATGGAGTTGCAGTTGGGGGAGCTGTTTTTT
V gene: TRBV24-1
clone size: many
D gene: NA
J gene: TRBJ2-2

CDR3 protein: CASSPRWGDSNQPQHF
CDR3 DNA: TGTGCCAGCAGCCCTAGGTGGGGGGATAGCAATCAGCCCCAGCATTTT
V gene: TRBV6-1
clone size: many
D gene: NA
J gene: TRBJ1-5